This T cell receptor (beta chain) comes out of a study of blood T cells in healthy people across ages. V was shortened by 4 bases and J by 3 bases, with 6 bases between the two germline ends. Germline assignment: CDR1 SEHNR and CDR2 FQNEAQ (reference sequence). CDR3 length equals 12 residues. Per sample, at least 6 micrograms of total RNA were extracted. The authors ran a second PCR of 7 to 11 cycles using a sample-barcoded 5' primer and a J-beta primer mix. All cDNA molecules were each tagged by a template-switch adaptor with 12 random nucleotides. One entry per CDR3 protein, called by TCRdb with MiXCR from the 5' RACE reads. The sample shows roughly 1.5 million distinct CDR3 sequences, 35% to 45% of them seen only once.

This TCR came from a woman younger than 35 in good health. Sample: blood. The gene calls are TRBV7-9 and TRBJ1-1; D is undetermined. CDR3 residues: CASSYTDTEAFF. The CDR3 DNA reads as TGTGCCAGCAGCTACACGGACACTGAAGCTTTCTTT.